What follows is one T cell receptor beta chain and its context. The record originates from a study of T cell changes during pregnancy in multiple sclerosis. CDR1 is SEHNR and CDR2 is FQNEAQ in the germline V gene (reference sequence). V trimming: 7 bases; J trimming: 4 bases; junction bases outside the gene matches: 10. The CDR3 runs 15 residues. Repertoires were generated with immunoSEQ multiplex PCR, while TCRdb's copy carries only in-frame clones and drops some. This sample carries tens of thousands of clones, less than 95% of them seen once, and the ten largest clones take more than 1.4%. The sequence came from a female donor with multiple sclerosis, enrolled in a pregnancy study. The material sequenced was peripheral blood, taken in the third trimester of pregnancy. This chain uses TRBV7-9 with TRBJ2-7; TRBD2 aligns across 10 bases. This CDR3 reads CASTVSGRKMYEQYF. The CDR3 nucleotides are TGTGCCAGCACCGTTAGCGGGAGGAAGATGTACGAGCAGTACTTC.